This T cell receptor beta chain was captured in a study of blood T cells in healthy people across ages. CDR3 length equals 12 residues. V gave up 5 bases and J gave up 1 base, with 5 bases separating them. The germline gives CDR1 MNHEY, CDR2 SMNVEV (reference sequence). With a J-beta primer mix and a sample-barcoded 5' primer, a second PCR ran about 7 to 12 cycles. TCRdb called the 5' RACE reads again in MiXCR, with one record for every CDR3 protein. The repertoire holds roughly 1,800,000 distinct CDR3 sequences, with 49% as singletons. The rearrangement joins TRBV27 to TRBJ2-5, with D uncertain. Source material: blood. The source of this sequence is a woman aged 40 to 49 in good health. In DNA, the CDR3 is TGTGCCAGCAGTACGATCCAAGAGACCCAGTACTTC. Amino acids: CASSTIQETQYF.